This paragraph reports one T cell receptor (beta chain). The antigen is unknown. Thawed PBMCs were rested overnight at 37°C with approximately 190 IU/ml IL-2 before regulatory T cell sorting. The data originate from a study of Tregs in tolerant kidney transplant recipients. The CDR3 is 13 amino acids. The junction had 4 bases not matched to a gene; V was cut back by 5 bases and J by 6 bases. Germline assignment: CDR1 SGHTA and CDR2 FQGNSA. Sequenced by immunoSEQ multiplex PCR; TCRdb stores in-frame clones only, minus some. The sample has 50,000 to 75,000 clones, approximately 85% seen once. Notes on the study in general: Changing PCR primers prevented nucleotide comparison between some patients' samples.

This TCR was recovered from a human donor who received a combined kidney and bone marrow transplant. The input for sequencing was Tregs from blood, taken before the transplant. The chain is built from TRBV7-2 and TRBJ2-7; TRBD1 aligns across 10 bases. The CDR3 loop reads CASSGQGVGEQYF. The DNA for the CDR3 is TGTGCCAGCAGCGGACAGGGGGTTGGCGAGCAGTACTTC.